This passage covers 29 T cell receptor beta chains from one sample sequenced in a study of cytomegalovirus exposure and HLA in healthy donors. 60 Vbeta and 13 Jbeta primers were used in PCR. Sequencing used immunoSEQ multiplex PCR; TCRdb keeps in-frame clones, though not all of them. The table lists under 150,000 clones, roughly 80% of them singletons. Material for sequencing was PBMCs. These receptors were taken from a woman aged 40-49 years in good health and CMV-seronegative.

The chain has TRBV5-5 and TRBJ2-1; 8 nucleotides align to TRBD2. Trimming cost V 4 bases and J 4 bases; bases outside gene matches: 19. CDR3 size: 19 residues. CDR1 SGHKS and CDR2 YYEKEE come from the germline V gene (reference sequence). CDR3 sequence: CASSAGGREDFSGYNEQFF. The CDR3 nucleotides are TGTGCCAGCAGCGCCGGTGGGCGGGAGGATTTTAGCGGGTACAATGAGCAGTTCTTC.

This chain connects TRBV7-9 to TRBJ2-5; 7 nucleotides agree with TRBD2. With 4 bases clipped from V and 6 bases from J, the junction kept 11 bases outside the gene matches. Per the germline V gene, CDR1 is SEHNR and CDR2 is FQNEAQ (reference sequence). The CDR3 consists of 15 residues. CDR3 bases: TGTGCCAGCAGCTCCGTTCTAGCGGTAGGACAGACCCAGTACTTC. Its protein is CASSSVLAVGQTQYF.

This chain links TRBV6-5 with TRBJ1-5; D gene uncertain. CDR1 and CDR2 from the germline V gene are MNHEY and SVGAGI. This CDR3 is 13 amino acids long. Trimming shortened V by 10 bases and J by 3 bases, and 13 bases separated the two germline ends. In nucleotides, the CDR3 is TGTGCCACCGCAACAGATCCCAATCAGCCCCAGCATTTT. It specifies CATATDPNQPQHF.

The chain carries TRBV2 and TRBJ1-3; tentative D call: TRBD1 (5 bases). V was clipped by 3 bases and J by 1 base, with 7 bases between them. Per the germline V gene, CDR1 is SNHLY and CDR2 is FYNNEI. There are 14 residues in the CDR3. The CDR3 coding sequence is TGTGCCAGCAGTGAGGGGGGATCTGGAAACACCATATATTTT. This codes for CASSEGGSGNTIYF.

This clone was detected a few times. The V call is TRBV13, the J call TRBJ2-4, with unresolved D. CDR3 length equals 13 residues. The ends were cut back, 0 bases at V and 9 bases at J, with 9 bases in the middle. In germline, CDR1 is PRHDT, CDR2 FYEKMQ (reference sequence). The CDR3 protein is CASSLGLYGIQYF. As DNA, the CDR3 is TGTGCCAGCAGCTTAGGCCTTTACGGCATTCAGTACTTC.

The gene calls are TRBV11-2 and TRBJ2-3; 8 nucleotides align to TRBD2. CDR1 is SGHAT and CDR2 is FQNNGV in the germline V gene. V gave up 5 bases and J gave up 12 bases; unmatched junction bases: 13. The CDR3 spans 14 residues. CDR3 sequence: CASSIGAAGEIQYF. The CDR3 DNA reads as TGTGCCAGCAGCATAGGGGCAGCGGGAGAAATTCAGTATTTT.

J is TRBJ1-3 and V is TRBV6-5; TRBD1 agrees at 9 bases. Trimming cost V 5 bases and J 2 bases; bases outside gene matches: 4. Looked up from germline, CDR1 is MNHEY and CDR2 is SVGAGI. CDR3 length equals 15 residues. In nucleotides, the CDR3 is TGTGCCAGCAGTCCTCGGGACAGGGCTGGAAACACCATATATTTT. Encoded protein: CASSPRDRAGNTIYF.

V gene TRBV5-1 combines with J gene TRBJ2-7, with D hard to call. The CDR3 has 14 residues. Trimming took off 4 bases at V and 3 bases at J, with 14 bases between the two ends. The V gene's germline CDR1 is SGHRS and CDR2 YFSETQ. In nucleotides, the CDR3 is TGCGCCAGCAGCCCATCTACAACTAACTACGAGCAGTACTTC. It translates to CASSPSTTNYEQYF.

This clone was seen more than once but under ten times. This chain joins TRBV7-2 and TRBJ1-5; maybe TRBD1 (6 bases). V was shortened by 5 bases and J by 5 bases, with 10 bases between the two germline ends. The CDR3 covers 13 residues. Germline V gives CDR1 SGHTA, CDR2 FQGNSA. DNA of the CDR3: TGTGCCAGCAGCCGGGACACTGATCAGCCCCAGCATTTT. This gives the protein CASSRDTDQPQHF.

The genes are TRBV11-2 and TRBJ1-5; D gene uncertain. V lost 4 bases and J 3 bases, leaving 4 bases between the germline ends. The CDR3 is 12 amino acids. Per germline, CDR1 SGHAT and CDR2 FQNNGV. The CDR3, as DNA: TGTGCCAGCAGCTCCAACAATCAGCCCCAGCATTTT. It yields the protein CASSSNNQPQHF.

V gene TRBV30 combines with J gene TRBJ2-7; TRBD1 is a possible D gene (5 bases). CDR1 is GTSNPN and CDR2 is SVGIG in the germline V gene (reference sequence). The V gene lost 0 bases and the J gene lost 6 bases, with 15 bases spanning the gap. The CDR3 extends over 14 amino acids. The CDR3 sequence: CAWSVLQVASEQYF. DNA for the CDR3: TGTGCCTGGAGTGTACTACAGGTGGCTAGCGAGCAGTACTTC.

The CDR3 protein is CASRPGRGEGYEQYF. CDR3 coding DNA: TGTGCCAGCAGACCCGGGAGGGGCGAAGGCTACGAGCAGTACTTC. The rearrangement joins TRBV6-6 to TRBJ2-7; TRBD2 matches 8 bases. The ends lost 6 bases at V and 3 bases at J; junction bases unmatched: 10. Germline lookup yields CDR1 MNHNY and CDR2 SVGAGI (reference sequence). The CDR3 length is 15 residues.

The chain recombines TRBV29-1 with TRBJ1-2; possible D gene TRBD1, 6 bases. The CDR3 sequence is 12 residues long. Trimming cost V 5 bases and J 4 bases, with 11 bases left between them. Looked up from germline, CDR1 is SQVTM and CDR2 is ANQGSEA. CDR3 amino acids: CSVPRGSYGYTF. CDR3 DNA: TGCAGCGTTCCGAGGGGGAGCTATGGCTACACCTTC.

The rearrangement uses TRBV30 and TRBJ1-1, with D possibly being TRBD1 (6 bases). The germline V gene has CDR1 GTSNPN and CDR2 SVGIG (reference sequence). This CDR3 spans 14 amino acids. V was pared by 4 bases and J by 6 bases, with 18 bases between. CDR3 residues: CAWNLGAKDAEAFF. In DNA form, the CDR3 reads TGTGCCTGGAATTTGGGGGCTAAGGATGCTGAAGCTTTCTTT.

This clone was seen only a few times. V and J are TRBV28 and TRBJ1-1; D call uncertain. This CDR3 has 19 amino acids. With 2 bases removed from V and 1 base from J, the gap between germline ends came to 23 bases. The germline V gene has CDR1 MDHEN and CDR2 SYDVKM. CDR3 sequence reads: CASSLTLPAGEGRNTEAFF. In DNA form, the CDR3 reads TGTGCCAGCAGTTTAACCCTTCCCGCAGGTGAAGGTAGGAACACTGAAGCTTTCTTT.

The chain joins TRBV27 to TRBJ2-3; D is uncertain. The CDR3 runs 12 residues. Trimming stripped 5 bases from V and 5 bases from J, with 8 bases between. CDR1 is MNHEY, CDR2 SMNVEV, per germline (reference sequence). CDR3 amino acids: CASSISGDTQYF. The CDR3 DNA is TGTGCCAGCAGTATTTCAGGAGATACGCAGTATTTT.

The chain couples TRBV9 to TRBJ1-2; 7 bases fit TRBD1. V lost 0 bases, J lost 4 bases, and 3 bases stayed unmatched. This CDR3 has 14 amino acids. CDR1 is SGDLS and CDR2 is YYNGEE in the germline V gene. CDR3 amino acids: CASSVGDRGYGYTF. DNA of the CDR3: TGTGCCAGCAGCGTAGGGGACAGAGGCTATGGCTACACCTTC.

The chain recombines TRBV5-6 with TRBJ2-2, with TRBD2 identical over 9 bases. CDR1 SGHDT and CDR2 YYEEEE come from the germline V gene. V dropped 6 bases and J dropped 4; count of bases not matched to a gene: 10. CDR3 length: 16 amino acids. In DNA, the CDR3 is TGTGCCAGCAATCCCCGGGGACTAGCAGGCACCGGGGAGCTGTTTTTT. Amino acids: CASNPRGLAGTGELFF.

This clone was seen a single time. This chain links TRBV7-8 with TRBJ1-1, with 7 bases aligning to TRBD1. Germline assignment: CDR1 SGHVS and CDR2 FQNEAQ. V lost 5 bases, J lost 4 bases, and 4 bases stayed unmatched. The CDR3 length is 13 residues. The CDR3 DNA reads TGTGCCAGCAGCCCCAGGACAGGCACTGAAGCTTTCTTT. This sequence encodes CASSPRTGTEAFF. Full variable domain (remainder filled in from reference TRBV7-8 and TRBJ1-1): GAGVSQSPRYKVAKRGQDVALRCDPISGHVSLFWYQQALGQGPEFLTYFQNEAQLDKSGLPSDRFFAERPEGSVSTLKIQRTQQEDSAVYLCASSPRTGTEAFFGQGTRLTVV.

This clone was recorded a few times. CDR3 DNA sequence: TGTGCCAGCAGTTACCGAGGATCTGAAGCTTTCTTT. This gives the protein CASSYRGSEAFF. The V call is TRBV6-5, the J call TRBJ1-1, with D unclear. V lost 2 bases and J 6 bases, leaving 7 bases between the germline ends. The CDR3 contains 12 residues. Germline CDR1 and CDR2: MNHEY and SVGAGI.

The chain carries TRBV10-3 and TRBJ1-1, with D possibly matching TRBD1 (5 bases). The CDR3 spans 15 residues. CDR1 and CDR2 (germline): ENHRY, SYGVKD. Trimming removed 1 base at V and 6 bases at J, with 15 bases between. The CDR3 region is CAISEYQFQGSEAFF. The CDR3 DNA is TGTGCCATCAGTGAGTACCAATTCCAGGGCTCTGAAGCTTTCTTT.

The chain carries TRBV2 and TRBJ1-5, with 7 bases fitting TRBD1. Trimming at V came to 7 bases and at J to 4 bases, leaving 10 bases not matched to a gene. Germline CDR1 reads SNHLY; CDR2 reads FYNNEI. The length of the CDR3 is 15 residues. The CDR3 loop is CASNDPTGVNQPQHF. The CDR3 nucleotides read TGTGCCAGCAACGACCCCACAGGGGTGAATCAGCCCCAGCATTTT.

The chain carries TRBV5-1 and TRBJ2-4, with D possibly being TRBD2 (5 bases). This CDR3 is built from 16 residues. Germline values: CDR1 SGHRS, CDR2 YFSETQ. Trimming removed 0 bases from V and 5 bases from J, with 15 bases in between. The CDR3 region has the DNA TGCGCCAGCAGCTTGGGGCCGAGGGCAGGACAAAACATTCAGTACTTC. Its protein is CASSLGPRAGQNIQYF.

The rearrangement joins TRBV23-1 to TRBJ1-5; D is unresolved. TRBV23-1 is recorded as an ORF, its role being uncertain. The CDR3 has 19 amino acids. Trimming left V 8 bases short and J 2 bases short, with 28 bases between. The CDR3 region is CASSYPVGPRWGGNQPQHF. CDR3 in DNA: TGCGCCAGCTCGTACCCCGTGGGCCCCAGATGGGGAGGCAATCAGCCCCAGCATTTT.

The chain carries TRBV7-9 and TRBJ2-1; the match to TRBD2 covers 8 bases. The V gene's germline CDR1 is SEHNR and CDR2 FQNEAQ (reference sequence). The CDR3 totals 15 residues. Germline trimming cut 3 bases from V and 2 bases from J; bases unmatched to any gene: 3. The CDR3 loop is CASSFTGGTYNEQFF. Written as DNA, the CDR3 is TGTGCCAGCAGCTTTACGGGAGGGACCTACAATGAGCAGTTCTTC.

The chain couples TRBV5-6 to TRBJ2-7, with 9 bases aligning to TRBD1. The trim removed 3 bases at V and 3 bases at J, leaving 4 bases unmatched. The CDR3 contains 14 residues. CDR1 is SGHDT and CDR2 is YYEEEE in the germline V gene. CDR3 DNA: TGTGCCAGCAGCTATGGGACAGGGAACTACGAGCAGTACTTC. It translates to CASSYGTGNYEQYF.

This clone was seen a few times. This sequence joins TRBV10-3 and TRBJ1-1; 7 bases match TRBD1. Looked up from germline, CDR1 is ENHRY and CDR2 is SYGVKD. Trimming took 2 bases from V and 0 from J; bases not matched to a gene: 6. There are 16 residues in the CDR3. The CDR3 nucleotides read TGTGCCATCAGTGAGCGTACAGGGGCAGTGAACACTGAAGCTTTCTTT. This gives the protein CAISERTGAVNTEAFF.

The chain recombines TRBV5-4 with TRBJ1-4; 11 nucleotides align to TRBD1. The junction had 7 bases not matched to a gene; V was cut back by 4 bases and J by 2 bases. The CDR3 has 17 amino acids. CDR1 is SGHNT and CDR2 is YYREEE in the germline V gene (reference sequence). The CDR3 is CASSPRTGGATNEKLFF. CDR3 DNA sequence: TGTGCCAGCAGCCCACGGACAGGGGGCGCGACTAATGAAAAACTGTTTTTT.

Here the CDR3 DNA reads TGTGCCAGCAGTCCCACGCAGGGGTTCTATGGCTACACCTTC. This encodes CASSPTQGFYGYTF. This chain joins TRBV6-5 and TRBJ1-2, with D maybe TRBD1 (6 bases). CDR1 is MNHEY, CDR2 SVGAGI, per germline. The CDR3 totals 14 residues. Trimming pared 5 bases from V and 4 bases from J, leaving 14 bases between.